These T cell receptor beta chains were read from a single sample in a study of graft-versus-host responses after intestinal transplantation. Profiling relied on immunoSEQ multiplex PCR, and the TCRdb table lists in-frame clones only, not all of them. The top ten hold over 12% of the sample, which has about 15,000 clones, about two fifths seen once. The source was alloreactive CD8+ T cells from a mixed lymphocyte reaction culture, collected before intestinal transplant. The receptors originated from a human patient who received an intestinal transplant. Both conserved end residues are part of each CDR3. The D gene is left open where the match is weak. A clone size is listed for some rows: how often the clone was seen (once, few, many), or a class if it is expanded.

J: TRBJ2-7
size: -
V: TRBV4-1
D: -
CDR3: CASSQDPGEGYEQYF
DNA: TGCGCCAGCAGCCAAGATCCGGGGGAAGGTTACGAGCAGTACTTC

J: TRBJ2-3
size: -
V: TRBV29-1
D: TRBD2
CDR3: CSVADRGGITTQYF
DNA: TGCAGCGTCGCAGACCGGGGGGGAATAACTACGCAGTATTTT

J: TRBJ2-1
size: -
V: TRBV28
D: -
CDR3: CASSPPARPYNEQFF
DNA: TGTGCCAGCAGTCCCCCTGCCAGGCCCTACAATGAGCAGTTCTTC

J: TRBJ2-7
size: few
V: TRBV4-1
D: TRBD1
CDR3: CASSQASGTVVEQYF
DNA: TGCGCCAGCAGCCAAGCATCCGGGACAGTGGTCGAGCAGTACTTC

J: TRBJ2-7
size: -
V: TRBV7-2
D: TRBD1
CDR3: CASRLRDRPIYEQYF
DNA: TGTGCCAGCAGACTCCGGGACAGGCCTATCTACGAGCAGTACTTC

J: TRBJ2-7
size: -
V: TRBV6-1
D: -
CDR3: CASSARGPYEQYF
DNA: TGTGCCAGCAGTGCTCGCGGTCCCTACGAGCAGTACTTC

J: TRBJ2-5
size: few
V: TRBV29-1
D: -
CDR3: CSVFGDQETQYF
DNA: TGCAGCGTCTTCGGGGATCAAGAGACCCAGTACTTC

J: TRBJ2-7
size: -
V: TRBV4-1
D: TRBD2
CDR3: CASSQAASGRELTYEQYF
DNA: TGCGCCAGCAGCCAAGCGGCTAGCGGGAGAGAGCTTACGTACGAGCAGTACTTC

J: TRBJ2-7
size: -
V: TRBV9
D: -
CDR3: CASSVDASSYEQYF
DNA: TGTGCCAGCAGCGTAGATGCCAGTTCCTACGAGCAGTACTTC

J: TRBJ1-1
size: few
V: TRBV5-1
D: TRBD1
CDR3: CASSPGQGTNTEAFF
DNA: TGCGCCAGCAGCCCTGGACAGGGGACGAACACTGAAGCTTTCTTT

J: TRBJ1-2
size: once
V: TRBV7-2
D: -
CDR3: CASSLWTDSYGYTF
DNA: TGTGCCAGCAGCTTATGGACAGATTCCTATGGCTACACCTTC

J: TRBJ1-6
size: -
V: TRBV6-1
D: TRBD1
CDR3: CASSTGQGYNSPLHF
DNA: TGTGCCAGCAGCACAGGACAGGGCTATAATTCACCCCTCCACTTT

J: TRBJ2-7
size: -
V: TRBV2
D: TRBD2
CDR3: CATEGGSGYEQYF
DNA: TGTGCCACCGAGGGCGGGAGCGGCTACGAGCAGTACTTC

J: TRBJ2-7
size: medium-sized
V: TRBV7-9
D: TRBD2
CDR3: CASSPRSGGRPYEQYF
DNA: TGTGCCAGCAGCCCGCGTAGCGGGGGCCGACCCTACGAGCAGTACTTC

J: TRBJ2-1
size: -
V: TRBV4-3
D: TRBD2
CDR3: CASSPSLLAGGQEQFF
DNA: TGCGCCAGCAGCCCCTCTCTTCTAGCGGGGGGTCAAGAGCAGTTCTTC

J: TRBJ1-1
size: few
V: TRBV5-1
D: -
CDR3: CASSFNGAEAFF
DNA: TGCGCCAGCAGCTTTAACGGGGCTGAAGCTTTCTTT

J: TRBJ2-5
size: -
V: TRBV9
D: TRBD2
CDR3: CASSVGTSGSYGQYF
DNA: TGTGCCAGCAGCGTAGGAACTAGCGGGAGCTACGGGCAGTACTTC

J: TRBJ1-5
size: -
V: TRBV9
D: -
CDR3: CASSASGANQPQHF
DNA: TGTGCCAGCAGCGCTTCAGGGGCTAATCAGCCCCAGCATTTT

J: TRBJ2-5
size: -
V: TRBV27
D: TRBD2
CDR3: CASSTQLAGGEETQYF
DNA: TGTGCCAGCAGTACCCAACTAGCGGGCGGGGAAGAGACCCAGTACTTC

J: TRBJ2-1
size: -
V: TRBV30
D: -
CDR3: CAWSPSGYNEQFF
DNA: TGTGCCTGGAGTCCCTCCGGTTACAATGAGCAGTTCTTC

J: TRBJ2-1
size: -
V: TRBV27
D: TRBD2
CDR3: CASSFGTRSYNEQFF
DNA: TGTGCCAGCAGTTTCGGGACTAGGTCCTACAATGAGCAGTTCTTC

J: TRBJ2-7
size: once
V: TRBV7-9
D: -
CDR3: CASSLDGGEQYF
DNA: TGTGCCAGCAGCTTAGACGGGGGCGAGCAGTACTTC

J: TRBJ1-5
size: few
V: TRBV19
D: -
CDR3: CASSIGAGDQPQHF
DNA: TGTGCCAGTAGTATAGGGGCAGGGGATCAGCCCCAGCATTTT

J: TRBJ2-7
size: few
V: TRBV7-9
D: TRBD2
CDR3: CASSLPSGRASYEQYF
DNA: TGTGCCAGCAGCTTGCCTAGCGGGAGGGCCTCCTACGAGCAGTACTTC

J: TRBJ2-4
size: -
V: TRBV4-1
D: TRBD2
CDR3: CASSQVSGGAKNIQYF
DNA: TGCGCCAGCAGCCAAGTCAGCGGGGGAGCCAAAAACATTCAGTACTTC

J: TRBJ2-5
size: -
V: TRBV4-1
D: -
CDR3: CASSHLYGLGETQYF
DNA: TGCGCCAGCAGTCACCTTTATGGACTGGGGGAGACCCAGTACTTC

J: TRBJ1-5
size: -
V: TRBV5-8
D: -
CDR3: CASSLRIGEYQPQHF
DNA: TGTGCCAGCAGCTTACGAATTGGAGAGTATCAGCCCCAGCATTTT

J: TRBJ1-6
size: -
V: TRBV2
D: -
CDR3: CASSRSSKKTPNSPLHF
DNA: TGTGCCAGCAGTCGTTCGTCCAAAAAAACTCCTAATTCACCCCTCCACTTT

J: TRBJ2-1
size: -
V: TRBV4-1
D: -
CDR3: CASSQAGISLDNEQFF
DNA: TGCGCCAGCAGCCAAGCGGGAATCAGCCTCGACAATGAGCAGTTCTTC

J: TRBJ2-7
size: medium-sized
V: TRBV30
D: -
CDR3: CAIGKDSIYEQYF
DNA: TGTGCTATTGGAAAGGACAGCATTTACGAGCAGTACTTC

J: TRBJ1-2
size: -
V: TRBV9
D: -
CDR3: CASSPTRGLYGYTF
DNA: TGTGCCAGCAGCCCGACACGGGGTCTCTATGGCTACACCTTC

J: TRBJ2-5
size: few
V: TRBV6-1
D: TRBD1
CDR3: CASSQYRGEETQYF
DNA: TGTGCCAGCAGTCAATACAGGGGGGAAGAGACCCAGTACTTC

J: TRBJ2-3
size: -
V: TRBV9
D: -
CDR3: CASSATDTQYF
DNA: TGTGCCAGCAGCGCAACAGATACGCAGTATTTT

J: TRBJ1-1
size: once
V: TRBV11-2
D: -
CDR3: CASSLLRGTTEAFF
DNA: TGTGCCAGCAGCTTATTGCGGGGTACTACTGAAGCTTTCTTT

J: TRBJ2-2
size: -
V: TRBV27
D: -
CDR3: CASSLGPSFTGELFF
DNA: TGTGCCAGCAGTTTAGGGCCGAGTTTCACCGGGGAGCTGTTTTTT

J: TRBJ2-7
size: -
V: TRBV27
D: -
CDR3: CASSYRGYSYEQYF
DNA: TGTGCCAGCAGTTATAGGGGTTACTCCTACGAGCAGTACTTC

J: TRBJ2-1
size: few
V: TRBV11-2
D: -
CDR3: CASRHLDGGNEQFF
DNA: TGTGCCAGCAGACACCTCGACGGGGGCAATGAGCAGTTCTTC

J: TRBJ1-5
size: few
V: TRBV4-3
D: TRBD1
CDR3: CASSQDRTGGQPQHF
DNA: TGCGCCAGCAGCCAGGATAGGACAGGGGGTCAGCCCCAGCATTTT

J: TRBJ2-7
size: few
V: TRBV7-2
D: -
CDR3: CASSPDVGNREQYF
DNA: TGCGCCAGCAGCCCGGATGTCGGGAATCGGGAGCAGTACTTC

J: TRBJ1-1
size: few
V: TRBV6-6
D: -
CDR3: CASSYSRVPEAFF
DNA: TGTGCCAGCAGTTACTCACGGGTTCCTGAAGCTTTCTTT

J: TRBJ2-1
size: -
V: TRBV19
D: TRBD2
CDR3: CASTYSSFQRGLYNEQFF
DNA: TGTGCCAGTACTTATAGCTCGTTTCAGCGGGGGTTGTACAATGAGCAGTTCTTC

J: TRBJ1-2
size: few
V: TRBV30
D: -
CDR3: CAWSSGTGMYGYTF
DNA: TGTGCCTGGAGTAGCGGTACAGGGATGTATGGCTACACCTTC

J: TRBJ2-7
size: -
V: TRBV30
D: -
CDR3: CAWSGGSPSIYEQYF
DNA: TGTGCCTGGAGTGGAGGGTCTCCATCCATTTACGAGCAGTACTTC

J: TRBJ1-1
size: medium-sized
V: TRBV30
D: TRBD1
CDR3: CAWSFTGGTEAFF
DNA: TGTGCCTGGAGTTTCACAGGGGGCACTGAAGCTTTCTTT

J: TRBJ2-7
size: -
V: TRBV5-1
D: TRBD1
CDR3: CASSLRQGVLYEQYF
DNA: TGCGCCAGCAGCTTGCGACAGGGGGTACTCTACGAGCAGTACTTC

J: TRBJ2-7
size: -
V: TRBV7-9
D: TRBD2
CDR3: CVGGTSGRYEQYF
DNA: TGTGTGGGGGGGACTAGCGGTCGTTACGAGCAGTACTTC

J: TRBJ2-7
size: few
V: TRBV5-1
D: TRBD1
CDR3: CASSLDRDRGHYYEQYF
DNA: TGCGCCAGCAGCCTGGACCGGGACAGGGGCCACTACTACGAGCAGTACTTC

J: TRBJ2-7
size: -
V: TRBV6-1
D: -
CDR3: CASSLRTKTYYEQYF
DNA: TGTGCCAGCAGTCTACGAACCAAGACTTATTACGAGCAGTACTTC

J: TRBJ2-7
size: few
V: TRBV5-1
D: TRBD1
CDR3: CASSLGARGLSREQYF
DNA: TGCGCCAGCAGCTTGGGGGCCAGGGGGCTGTCTCGCGAGCAGTACTTC

J: TRBJ2-5
size: many
V: TRBV6-5
D: TRBD1
CDR3: CASSYSQTGAETQYF
DNA: TGTGCCAGCAGTTACTCACAGACAGGGGCGGAGACCCAGTACTTC

J: TRBJ2-3
size: -
V: TRBV6-5
D: -
CDR3: CASSYQITDTQYF
DNA: TGTGCCAGCAGTTACCAGATCACAGATACGCAGTATTTT

J: TRBJ2-7
size: few
V: TRBV10-3
D: TRBD2
CDR3: CAIRPSGPRSYEQYF
DNA: TGTGCCATCAGACCTAGCGGGCCCCGCTCCTACGAGCAGTACTTC

J: TRBJ2-7
size: -
V: TRBV19
D: -
CDR3: CASSSTDTGYEQYF
DNA: TGTGCCAGTAGCTCCACCGATACAGGGTACGAGCAGTACTTC

J: TRBJ2-7
size: few
V: TRBV5-1
D: TRBD1
CDR3: CASSPGQGEYEQYF
DNA: TGCGCCAGCAGCCCCGGACAGGGGGAATACGAGCAGTACTTC

J: TRBJ2-7
size: -
V: TRBV27
D: TRBD2
CDR3: CASSFGGFAYEQYF
DNA: TGTGCCAGCAGTTTCGGGGGGTTTGCCTACGAGCAGTACTTC

J: TRBJ1-5
size: -
V: TRBV30
D: TRBD1
CDR3: CAWSTNTGGGQPQHF
DNA: TGTGCCTGGAGTACTAACACAGGGGGAGGCCAGCCCCAGCATTTT

J: TRBJ1-4
size: once
V: TRBV9
D: -
CDR3: CASSVGLSLSEKLFF
DNA: TGTGCCAGCAGCGTAGGATTAAGCCTTTCTGAAAAACTGTTTTTT

J: TRBJ1-2
size: -
V: TRBV5-1
D: -
CDR3: CASSHDRFNYGYTF
DNA: TGCGCCAGCAGCCACGACAGATTTAACTATGGCTACACCTTC